The 31 T cell receptor beta chains given below trace back to one sample, sequenced in a study of cytomegalovirus exposure and HLA in healthy donors. 13 Jbeta primers and 60 Vbeta primers were used for the PCR. The assay was immunoSEQ multiplex PCR, and TCRdb's table has in-frame clones only and misses some. The sample has 35,000 to 50,000 clones; roughly 51% are singletons. The sequenced sample consisted of PBMCs. The source is a man in his sixties in good health and CMV-seronegative.

The chain couples TRBV6-6 to TRBJ1-5; tentative D call: TRBD1 (6 bases). V lost 5 bases to trimming and J lost 7 bases, with 12 bases between them. The CDR3 has 13 amino acids. Germline assignment: CDR1 MNHNY and CDR2 SVGAGI (reference sequence). This CDR3 reads CASSQQGGQPQHF. The CDR3 bases are TGTGCCAGCAGTCAACAGGGTGGGCAGCCCCAGCATTTT.

This sequence joins TRBV10-2 and TRBJ1-5; tentatively, D is TRBD1 (6 bases). CDR3 size: 13 residues. Trimming pared 2 bases from V and 7 bases from J, leaving 9 bases between. Germline V lookup: CDR1 WSHSY, CDR2 SAAADI. Here the CDR3 DNA reads TGCGCCAGCAGTGAGGAGGGGGTGCAGCCCCAGCATTTT. Its translation is CASSEEGVQPQHF.

There are a few counts of this clone. The chain joins TRBV7-7 to TRBJ2-5; possibly TRBD2 for D (5 bases). There are 13 residues in the CDR3. Germline V gene sequence: CDR1 SSHAT, CDR2 FNYEAQ (reference sequence). Deletions cut 5 bases from V and 3 bases from J, with 10 bases between. CDR3 DNA sequence: TGTGCCAGCAGCGACGGACTGAAAGAGACCCAGTACTTC. Residues: CASSDGLKETQYF.

In this sample, this clone turned up a few times. Other DNA sequences in the sample encode the same CDR3. The chain couples TRBV4-1 to TRBJ1-1; maybe TRBD1 (6 bases). Trimming left V 3 bases short and J 1 base short, with 6 bases between. This CDR3 spans 13 amino acids. The germline V gene encodes CDR1 MGHRA and CDR2 YSYEKL. CDR3 sequence: CASSQGQNTEAFF. The CDR3 nucleotides read TGCGCCAGCAGCCAGGGACAGAACACTGAAGCTTTCTTT.

In its sample, this clone was seen a few times. The gene calls are TRBV10-3 and TRBJ1-1; no firm D call. V was clipped by 7 bases and J by 0 bases, with 9 bases between them. This CDR3 is built from 13 residues. The germline CDR1 and CDR2 sequences are ENHRY and SYGVKD. The CDR3 sequence is CAITGPLNTEAFF. In nucleotides, the CDR3 is TGTGCCATCACCGGTCCATTGAACACTGAAGCTTTCTTT.

This clone was observed once. This chain connects TRBV9 to TRBJ1-3; D gene ambiguous. Trimming took off 4 bases at V and 0 bases at J, with 11 bases between the two ends. From germline, CDR1 is SGDLS and CDR2 YYNGEE. The CDR3 consists of 15 residues. The CDR3 DNA reads as TGTGCCAGCAGCCCCCGTGGGAGCTCTGGAAACACCATATATTTT. This translates into CASSPRGSSGNTIYF.

The CDR3 nucleotides are TGTGCCAGCTCACAGGTTGCAACTAATGAAAAACTGTTTTTT. It encodes CASSQVATNEKLFF. This chain joins TRBV28 and TRBJ1-4; TRBD1 is a possible D gene (5 bases). The V gene's germline CDR1 is MDHEN and CDR2 SYDVKM. The CDR3 spans 14 residues. V was cut by 8 bases and J by 0 bases, with 10 bases left in between.

The chain carries TRBV15 and TRBJ2-7; a possible D gene is TRBD1 (5 bases). Between the trimmed V and J ends, which lost 3 bases and 7 bases, there was a span of 19 bases. CDR1 and CDR2 from the germline V gene are LNHNV and YYDKDF (reference sequence). This CDR3 is 15 amino acids long. DNA for the CDR3: TGTGCCACCAGCAGGATAAGCCAGGGCCCCCTTGAGCAGTACTTC. As protein: CATSRISQGPLEQYF.

The J gene is TRBJ2-7, the V gene TRBV27, with 12 bases fitting TRBD2. The CDR3 covers 13 residues. Germline CDR1 reads MNHEY; CDR2 reads SMNVEV (reference sequence). The CDR3 reads CATSGRIFHEQYF. CDR3 sequence (DNA): TGTGCGACTAGCGGGAGAATTTTCCACGAGCAGTACTTC.

This sequence joins TRBV12-2 and TRBJ2-3; TRBD2, the D gene given by the table, was not confirmed from the DNA. TRBV12-2 is labeled a pseudogene. The CDR3 contains 15 residues. CDR3 region: CASRLADGRGDTQYF. The CDR3 DNA follows: TGTGCAAGTCGCTTAGCGGACGGGAGAGGGGATACGCAGTATTTT.

This clone was seen a handful of times. V and J are TRBV9 and TRBJ2-1; 9 bases map to TRBD2. The CDR3 totals 22 residues. Losses at the gene ends were 4 bases for V and 0 bases for J; bases not matched to a gene: 23. Per the germline V gene, CDR1 is SGDLS and CDR2 is YYNGEE. The CDR3 DNA sequence: TGTGCCAGCAGCCCCAACCCCCTAGGGACTAGCAGGCTTCTCGGCTCCTACAATGAGCAGTTCTTC. Protein sequence: CASSPNPLGTSRLLGSYNEQFF. Variable domain in full (rest from reference TRBV9 and TRBJ2-1): DSGVTQTPKHLITATGQRVTLRCSPRSGDLSVYWYQQSLDQGLQFLIQYYNGEERAKGNILERFSAQQFPDLHSELNLSSLELGDSALYFCASSPNPLGTSRLLGSYNEQFFGPGTRLTVL.

This clone was recorded a few times. The chain recombines TRBV7-2 with TRBJ1-1; 7 positions agree with TRBD1. CDR1 is SGHTA, CDR2 FQGNSA, per germline. The junction had 4 bases not matched to a gene; V was cut back by 2 bases and J by 4 bases. The CDR3 has 14 residues. For the CDR3, the DNA is TGTGCCAGCAGCTTACGCAACAGGGGCACTGAAGCTTTCTTT. As protein: CASSLRNRGTEAFF.

This CDR3 is CASSLEPSGRAPNEQFF. The CDR3 bases are TGTGCCAGCAGCTTAGAGCCTAGCGGGAGGGCCCCGAATGAGCAGTTCTTC. V gene TRBV7-2 combines with J gene TRBJ2-1; 12 bases are a match to TRBD2. The CDR3 consists of 17 residues. Trimming at V came to 1 base and at J to 7 bases, leaving 8 bases not matched to a gene. Germline assignment: CDR1 SGHTA and CDR2 FQGNSA.

The rearrangement uses TRBV5-1 and TRBJ2-7; 10 bases line up with TRBD1. The CDR3 loop spans 14 amino acids. CDR1 is SGHRS and CDR2 is YFSETQ in the germline V gene. With V trimmed by 2 bases and J by 3 bases, 2 bases remained unmatched. CDR3 sequence reads: CASSFDRGHYEQYF. DNA for the CDR3: TGCGCCAGCAGCTTCGACAGGGGGCACTACGAGCAGTACTTC. The full variable domain, its missing parts supplied by reference TRBV5-1 and TRBJ2-7, is KAGVTQTPRYLIKTRGQQVTLSCSPISGHRSVSWYQQTPGQGLQFLFEYFSETQRNKGNFPGRFSGRQFSNSRSEMNVSTLELGDSALYLCASSFDRGHYEQYFGPGTRLTVT.

The chain has TRBV18 and TRBJ2-5; tentatively, D is TRBD1 (6 bases). CDR3 size: 16 residues. Per germline, CDR1 KGHSH and CDR2 LQKENI. With 0 bases removed from V and 1 base from J, the gap between germline ends came to 12 bases. The CDR3 loop is CASSPPGDISQETQYF. CDR3 bases: TGTGCCAGCTCACCACCCGGGGACATATCCCAAGAGACCCAGTACTTC.

The rearrangement joins TRBV7-7 to TRBJ2-5, with a weak D call TRBD1 (5 bases). The CDR3 has 13 amino acids. From germline, CDR1 is SSHAT and CDR2 FNYEAQ (reference sequence). V was cut by 1 base and J by 3 bases, with 6 bases left in between. CDR3 sequence (DNA): TGTGCCAGCAGCTTAGGGGGCAAAGAGACCCAGTACTTC. It is translated as CASSLGGKETQYF. Complete variable domain (other parts from reference TRBV7-7 and TRBJ2-5): GAGVSQSPRYKVTKRGQDVTLRCDPISSHATLYWYQQALGQGPEFLTYFNYEAQPDKSGLPSDRFSAERPEGSISTLTIQRTEQRDSAMYRCASSLGGKETQYFGPGTRLLVL.

The chain has TRBV6-5 and TRBJ1-2; 8 nucleotides line up with TRBD1. The junction had 5 bases not matched to a gene; V was cut back by 6 bases and J by 5 bases. The CDR3 is made up of 13 amino acids. Germline CDR1 reads MNHEY; CDR2 reads SVGAGI. CDR3: CASRTGVGYGYTF. Written as DNA, the CDR3 is TGTGCCAGCAGGACAGGGGTTGGGTATGGCTACACCTTC.

V usage is TRBV9 and J usage is TRBJ2-7; D may be TRBD2 (7 bases). Germline V gene sequence: CDR1 SGDLS, CDR2 YYNGEE. V gave up 4 bases and J gave up 6 bases, with 20 bases separating them. The CDR3 consists of 15 residues. The CDR3: CASSPSIGGAGEQYF. The CDR3 DNA is TGTGCCAGCAGCCCCTCGATAGGGGGGGCCGGCGAGCAGTACTTC.

The V and J genes are TRBV5-1 and TRBJ2-1; D uncertain. This CDR3 comprises 12 residues. CDR1 is SGHRS and CDR2 is YFSETQ in the germline V gene. V was shortened by 2 bases and J by 4 bases, with 4 bases between the two germline ends. The CDR3 here is CASSLSYNEQFF. Written as DNA, the CDR3 is TGCGCCAGCAGCTTATCTTACAATGAGCAGTTCTTC.

A note on this clone: Germline and junction disagree at one end, which may indicate a read error. V gene TRBV2 combines with J gene TRBJ2-7; 11 nucleotides line up with TRBD1. The CDR3 is 13 amino acids. Germline CDR1 reads SNHLY; CDR2 reads FYNNEI. The CDR3 sequence: CASSDRRKDRGLF. DNA for the CDR3: TGTGCCAGCAGTGACAGGCGAAAGGACAGGGGGCTGTTC.

This clone was observed a handful of times. The chain has TRBV5-1 and TRBJ2-1; weak D call: TRBD1 (6 bases). V was clipped by 3 bases and J by 7 bases, with 23 bases between them. The CDR3 covers 17 residues. Looked up from germline, CDR1 is SGHRS and CDR2 is YFSETQ. The CDR3 nucleotides are TGCGCCAGCAGCTGGGGCCTGACAGGTGAAATGGGGAATGAGCAGTTCTTC. Protein: CASSWGLTGEMGNEQFF.

This sequence joins TRBV18 and TRBJ1-5; no definite D call. Germline V gene data show CDR1 as KGHSH and CDR2 as LQKENI. The germline V and J ends were trimmed by 1 base and 6 bases, with 7 bases remaining between them. The length of the CDR3 is 13 residues. This chain's CDR3 is CASSPREGQPQHF. CDR3 in DNA: TGTGCCAGCTCACCACGGGAGGGTCAGCCCCAGCATTTT.

The rearrangement uses TRBV27 and TRBJ1-5; possible D gene TRBD1, 6 bases. The CDR3 runs to 13 residues. The germline V and J ends were trimmed by 7 bases and 7 bases, with 14 bases remaining between them. Germline V gives CDR1 MNHEY, CDR2 SMNVEV (reference sequence). Written as DNA, the CDR3 is TGTGCCAGCAACACAGGCCAGGGGCAGCCCCAGCATTTT. It yields the protein CASNTGQGQPQHF.

The CDR3 is CASSLVSNMETQYF. The DNA of the CDR3 is TGTGCCAGCAGCTTGGTATCCAACATGGAGACCCAGTACTTC. This chain connects TRBV7-2 to TRBJ2-5, with unresolved D. CDR1 and CDR2 (germline): SGHTA, FQGNSA. The CDR3 length is 14 residues. Trimming stripped 3 bases from V and 5 bases from J, with 13 bases between.

The CDR3 region has the DNA TGTGCCATCAGTGTGAGCACCGACTCCTACGAGCAGTACTTC. It is translated as CAISVSTDSYEQYF. The J gene is TRBJ2-7, the V gene TRBV10-3; no reliable D call. Trimming left V 4 bases short and J 0 bases short, with 10 bases between. Germline V gives CDR1 ENHRY, CDR2 SYGVKD. The CDR3 has 14 amino acids.

J is TRBJ1-4 and V is TRBV6-6; 10 bases map to TRBD1. Unmatched junction bases numbered 2, after V lost 7 bases and J lost 0 bases. The V gene's germline CDR1 is MNHNY and CDR2 SVGAGI (reference sequence). The CDR3 runs 15 residues. The CDR3 sequence: CASKTGGSTNEKLFF. CDR3 nucleotides: TGTGCCAGCAAGACAGGGGGCTCAACTAATGAAAAACTGTTTTTT.

The chain is built from TRBV30 and TRBJ1-1, with D possibly being TRBD1 (6 bases). The CDR3 runs to 15 residues. The germline CDR1 and CDR2 sequences are GTSNPN and SVGIG (reference sequence). Trimming took 0 bases from V and 12 from J, leaving 23 bases between them. The CDR3 coding sequence is TGTGCCTGGAGTGTACTTCTGGGGGCGAAAACGGGAACTTTCTTT. Its protein is CAWSVLLGAKTGTFF.

This clone was counted only a few times. The genes are TRBV7-2 and TRBJ2-3, with D possibly being TRBD2 (8 bases). Germline values: CDR1 SGHTA, CDR2 FQGNSA. Trimming removed 5 bases at V and 7 bases at J, with 19 bases between. This CDR3 region has 15 residues. CDR3 nucleotides: TGTGCCAGCAGCCCAGGGGGACTAGGAGGGTATACGCAGTATTTT. Amino acids: CASSPGGLGGYTQYF.

The CDR3 loop reads CTSSRLIPRDTEAFF. The CDR3 nucleotides read TGCACCAGCAGCCGCCTAATCCCGAGGGACACTGAAGCTTTCTTT. The V call is TRBV1, the J call TRBJ1-1. TRBV1 is reported as a pseudogene. The CDR3 is made up of 15 amino acids.

The sample holds a few counts of this clone. The chain has TRBV5-1 and TRBJ2-1; D gene uncertain. Germline assignment: CDR1 SGHRS and CDR2 YFSETQ. The CDR3 length is 16 residues. V dropped 0 bases and J dropped 0 bases, with 10 bases sitting between them. CDR3 in amino acids: CASSLAIGGSYNEQFF. In DNA form, the CDR3 reads TGCGCCAGCAGCTTGGCCATTGGCGGCTCCTACAATGAGCAGTTCTTC.

The chain has TRBV19 and TRBJ2-7; a possible D gene is TRBD1 (7 bases). Germline lookup yields CDR1 LNHDA and CDR2 SQIVND (reference sequence). The CDR3 runs 14 residues. V dropped 3 bases and J dropped 5 bases, with 14 bases sitting between them. This chain's CDR3 is CASSMMEGANEQYF. Written as DNA, the CDR3 is TGTGCCAGTAGTATGATGGAGGGGGCCAACGAGCAGTACTTC.